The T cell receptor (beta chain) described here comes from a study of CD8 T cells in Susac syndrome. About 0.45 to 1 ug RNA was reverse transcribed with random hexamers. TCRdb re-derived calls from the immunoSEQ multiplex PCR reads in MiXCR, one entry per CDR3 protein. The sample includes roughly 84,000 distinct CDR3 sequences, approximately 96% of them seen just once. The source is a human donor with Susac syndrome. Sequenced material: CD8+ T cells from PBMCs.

CDR3 sequence (DNA): TGTGCCACCAGTGCCCCCCGGGACAGTCTCCCCGGGGAGCTGTTTTTT. Translating it yields CATSAPRDSLPGELFF. The V gene is TRBV24-1, the J gene TRBJ2-2; 7 bases are shared with TRBD1. From germline, CDR1 is KGHDR and CDR2 SFDVKD. The CDR3 is 16 amino acids. The ends lost 5 bases at V and 6 bases at J; junction bases unmatched: 11.